This T cell receptor (beta chain) was recovered during a study of blood T cell repertoires in COVID-19. Profiled with immunoSEQ multiplex PCR; TCRdb holds only in-frame clones, not every one. The sample lists around 250,000 clones, roughly 88% occurring once. This clonotype was sampled from a woman in her thirties or forties with acute COVID-19. Sequencing was performed on PBMCs or T cells enriched from blood (not recorded which).

CDR3 protein: CASSSGLSGNTIYF. CDR3 coding DNA: TGTGCCAGCAGTTCCGGACTATCTGGAAACACCATATATTTT. This sequence joins TRBV6-5 and TRBJ1-3; no reliable D call. Germline V gives CDR1 MNHEY, CDR2 SVGAGI. V was shortened by 4 bases and J by 1 base, with 8 bases between the two germline ends. This CDR3 comprises 14 residues.